The 14 T cell receptor beta chains below all came from one sample that was sequenced in a study of blood T cell repertoires in COVID-19. Produced via immunoSEQ multiplex PCR; TCRdb's table is partial and in-frame only. This table holds 230,000 or so clones, around 83% found once. Sequencing was performed on peripheral blood. These receptors were collected from a man aged 40-55 years with active or convalescent COVID-19.

This clone was seen more than once but under ten times. The chain links TRBV12-3 or TRBV12-4 to TRBJ1-1; 7 bases fit TRBD1. This CDR3 has 11 amino acids. The J segment lost 10 bases and the V segment lost 6 bases, leaving 5 bases of the junction unmatched. CDR3 region: CASRSRTGAFF. The CDR3 DNA sequence: TGTGCCAGCAGGTCTCGGACAGGAGCTTTCTTT.

The sample holds a few counts of this clone. This chain uses TRBV20-1 with TRBJ1-2; D unresolved. Trimming pared 3 bases from V and 8 bases from J, leaving 16 bases between. Germline assignment: CDR1 DFQATT and CDR2 SNEGSKA (reference sequence). There are 13 residues in the CDR3. CDR3 amino acids: CSASEVNYKGYTF. The CDR3 region has the DNA TGCAGTGCTAGTGAGGTGAACTATAAGGGCTACACCTTC.

This chain joins TRBV2 and TRBJ2-1, with 10 bases identical to TRBD2. The germline gives CDR1 SNHLY, CDR2 FYNNEI. With V trimmed by 2 bases and J by 6 bases, 7 bases remained unmatched. There are 16 residues in the CDR3. CDR3 bases: TGTGCCAGCAGTGAATCGGCACTAGCGGGGATCAATGAGCAGTTCTTC. It translates to CASSESALAGINEQFF.

The chain combines TRBV4-1 with TRBJ1-5; no firm D call. V dropped 5 bases and J dropped 6 bases, with 11 bases sitting between them. The CDR3 extends over 13 amino acids. CDR1 is MGHRA, CDR2 YSYEKL, per germline. DNA for the CDR3: TGCGCCAGCAGCTCTGAGCGAAGTCAGCCCCAGCATTTT. This gives the protein CASSSERSQPQHF.

In the case of this clone: One end of the junction does not line up with germline, which may come from a read error. The rearrangement links TRBV5-4 to TRBJ2-1; D might be TRBD1 (5 bases). The CDR3 runs 15 residues. Germline V CDR1 and CDR2: SGHNT, YYREEE (reference sequence). The CDR3 bases are TGTGTCAGCAGCTTATTGACAGATCTCTACAATGAGCAGTTCTTC. Protein: CVSSLLTDLYNEQFF.

The V gene is TRBV30, the J gene TRBJ1-2; D is possibly TRBD1 (5 bases). The CDR3 is made up of 13 amino acids. CDR1 and CDR2 (germline): GTSNPN, SVGIG (reference sequence). V was trimmed by 5 bases and J by 4 bases, leaving 14 bases between them. CDR3 sequence reads: CAWQTGWAYGYTF. DNA of the CDR3: TGTGCCTGGCAAACAGGTTGGGCCTATGGCTACACCTTC.

This chain connects TRBV7-9 to TRBJ1-6; 8 nucleotides align to TRBD1. This CDR3 has 14 residues. Trimming removed 3 bases from V and 8 bases from J; junction bases left unmatched: 3. CDR1 and CDR2 from the germline V gene are SEHNR and FQNEAQ (reference sequence). CDR3 in DNA: TGTGCCAGCAGCTTGACAGGGGCGGATTCACCCCTCCACTTT. Protein sequence: CASSLTGADSPLHF.

The chain is built from TRBV11-3 and TRBJ2-2; D perhaps matches TRBD1 (6 bases). Germline V gene data show CDR1 as SGHNT and CDR2 as YENEEA. Trimming pared 0 bases from V and 7 bases from J, leaving 15 bases between. The CDR3 sequence is 16 residues long. The DNA for the CDR3 is TGTGCCAGCAGCTTAGATTTCGCGACAGGAGTCGGGGAGCTGTTTTTT. Translated, it gives CASSLDFATGVGELFF.

This clone occurred once. V usage is TRBV13 and J usage is TRBJ1-5; weak D call: TRBD1 (6 bases). V was cut by 5 bases and J by 3 bases, with 20 bases left in between. The CDR3 is 17 amino acids. Germline CDR1 reads PRHDT; CDR2 reads FYEKMQ (reference sequence). CDR3: CASSRRTQDRSNQPQHF. The CDR3 DNA follows: TGTGCCAGCAGCAGACGGACCCAGGACAGATCCAATCAGCCCCAGCATTTT.

V usage is TRBV7-9 and J usage is TRBJ1-1; tentative D call: TRBD1 (6 bases). V shed 1 base and J shed 5 bases, with 17 bases lying between them. This CDR3 is built from 16 residues. Germline V gene sequence: CDR1 SEHNR, CDR2 FQNEAQ (reference sequence). The CDR3 DNA reads as TGTGCCAGCAGCTTAGTCGGCGGCACCCAGGGGACTGAAGCTTTCTTT. It is translated as CASSLVGGTQGTEAFF.

The rearrangement joins TRBV30 to TRBJ2-3, with 9 bases aligning to TRBD1. V dropped 7 bases and J dropped 6; count of bases not matched to a gene: 8. The CDR3 totals 13 residues. Germline assignment: CDR1 GTSNPN and CDR2 SVGIG (reference sequence). Here the CDR3 reads CASDPTGGDTQYF. The DNA for the CDR3 is TGTGCCTCAGACCCGACAGGGGGGGATACGCAGTATTTT.

The chain is built from TRBV27 and TRBJ1-1, with 10 bases aligning to TRBD1. Per germline, CDR1 MNHEY and CDR2 SMNVEV (reference sequence). V was clipped by 5 bases and J by 4 bases; unmatched bases: 7. The CDR3 totals 15 residues. The CDR3 nucleotides are TGTGCCAGCAGTACCCCCCGGGACAGGGGCACTGAAGCTTTCTTT. Translated: CASSTPRDRGTEAFF.

The chain couples TRBV19 to TRBJ2-2, with 11 positions matching TRBD2. In germline, CDR1 is LNHDA, CDR2 SQIVND (reference sequence). The V segment lost 6 bases and the J segment 0 bases; nucleotides outside the gene matches: 6. The CDR3 is made up of 17 amino acids. The CDR3 loop is CASRGLAGVTNTGELFF. Written as DNA, the CDR3 is TGTGCCAGTAGAGGACTAGCGGGCGTTACGAACACCGGGGAGCTGTTTTTT.

The chain carries TRBV2 and TRBJ1-5; 7 bases are shared with TRBD1. Germline CDR1 and CDR2: SNHLY and FYNNEI. This CDR3 contains 17 residues. The trim removed 2 bases at V and 7 bases at J, leaving 14 bases unmatched. CDR3 loop: CASSERGPRDPGQPQHF. The CDR3, as DNA: TGTGCCAGCAGTGAAAGGGGGCCCAGGGACCCCGGCCAGCCCCAGCATTTT.